Listed below are T cell receptor beta chains from one sample, sequenced in a study of blood T cell repertoires in COVID-19. The method was immunoSEQ multiplex PCR; TCRdb's version includes in-frame clones alone and lacks a portion of them. This table has approximately 76,000 clones, 85% appearing once. The material sequenced was peripheral blood. These receptor sequences come from a woman older than 75 with active or convalescent COVID-19. Each CDR3 is given with its conserved first and last residue. Fields, in order: V gene, clone size, CDR3 length, D gene, J gene, CDR3 DNA, CDR3 protein. A D gene is named only where the DNA matches it firmly. Clone size is given for some rows only: seen once, a few or many times, or a class if the clone is expanded.

TRBV10-3	few	18	TRBD1	TRBJ1-5	TGTGCCATCAGTGAGTCGACCGGGACAGGCGATAGCAATCAGCCCCAGCATTTT	CAISESTGTGDSNQPQHF
TRBV19	.	15	TRBD1	TRBJ2-2	TGTGCCAGTAGTATCGAGGGGGCTTACACCGGGGAGCTGTTTTTT	CASSIEGAYTGELFF
TRBV30	.	11	.	TRBJ1-4	TGTGCCTGGAGTGAGTCGGGAAAACTGTTTTTT	CAWSESGKLFF
TRBV27	.	19	.	TRBJ1-4	TGTGCCAGCAGCTTTAAAACAGGGACGTCGAATCGTGGTAATGAAAAACTGTTTTTT	CASSFKTGTSNRGNEKLFF
TRBV4-1	.	16	TRBD2	TRBJ2-5	TGCGCCAGCAGCCAAGCACTAGCGGGGGGGTATGAGACCCAGTACTTC	CASSQALAGGYETQYF
TRBV15	.	17	.	TRBJ1-5	TGTGCCACCAGCAGTCCTCTAATGTCGGGTTCGGGGCAGCCCCAGCATTTT	CATSSPLMSGSGQPQHF
TRBV7-9	.	15	.	TRBJ2-5	TGTGCCAGCAGCTACCCACGTCAGGGTGGGGAGACCCAGTACTTC	CASSYPRQGGETQYF
TRBV30	once	13	.	TRBJ1-2	TGTGCCTGGAGCAGGTTCCCCCGTGGGGGCTACACCTTC	CAWSRFPRGGYTF
TRBV6-6	.	14	TRBD2	TRBJ2-1	TGTGCCAGCAGTTCTAGCGGGGGGGCTCGGGAGCAGTTCTTC	CASSSSGGAREQFF
TRBV5-1	.	14	.	TRBJ2-5	TGCGCCAGCAGCTTTCCGGCTAGCCGGGAGACCCAGTACTTC	CASSFPASRETQYF
TRBV4-3	.	14	TRBD2	TRBJ2-1	TGCGCCAGCAGCCAACAAGCGGGGGACAATGAGCAGTTCTTC	CASSQQAGDNEQFF
TRBV4-3	.	18	TRBD1	TRBJ2-2	TGCGCCAGCAGCCAAGGAGTCGTGGGACAGGGTAACACCGGGGAGCTGTTTTTT	CASSQGVVGQGNTGELFF
TRBV5-6	.	14	TRBD1	TRBJ1-6	TGTGCCAGCAGCTTGGACAGGGGGAACTCACCCCTCCACTTT	CASSLDRGNSPLHF
TRBV2	.	14	.	TRBJ2-5	TGTGCCAGCAGCCTGACAGCCCTCGGGGAGACCCAGTACTTC	CASSLTALGETQYF
TRBV19	.	13	.	TRBJ2-3	TGTGCCAGTAGTATAGTCAGGGCGGATACGCAGTATTTT	CASSIVRADTQYF
TRBV5-5	.	14	TRBD1	TRBJ2-5	TGTGCCAGCAGCGGGACAGGTATTAAGGAGACCCAGTACTTC	CASSGTGIKETQYF
TRBV27	.	13	.	TRBJ1-6	TGTGCCAGCGGGGACTTTACCAATTCACCCCTCCACTTT	CASGDFTNSPLHF
TRBV29-1	few	10	.	TRBJ1-2	TGCAGCGTTCTCGGGTATGGCTACACCTTC	CSVLGYGYTF
TRBV30	.	12	TRBD1	TRBJ1-1	TGTGCCTGGAAGGGACAGGGAGTGAGGGCTTTCTTT	CAWKGQGVRAFF
TRBV27	.	14	.	TRBJ2-7	TGTGCCAGCAGTTTAGATAGGGGCTCCTACGAGCAGTACTTC	CASSLDRGSYEQYF
TRBV9	.	13	.	TRBJ2-1	TGTGCCAGCAGCGAAACAGGGTGGGGTGAGCAGTTCTTC	CASSETGWGEQFF
TRBV19	once	14	.	TRBJ1-1	TGTGCCAGTAGTTATAGGAGGAGGAGCACTGAAGCTTTCTTT	CASSYRRRSTEAFF
TRBV29-1	once	12	.	TRBJ1-3	TGCAGCGTGGGGGGAGGTGGAAACACCATATATTTT	CSVGGGGNTIYF
TRBV2	.	15	TRBD1	TRBJ2-5	TGTGCCAGCAGTGAAGCGCTTCAGGGGGCGGAGACCCAGTACTTC	CASSEALQGAETQYF
TRBV6-2/TRBV6-3	.	13	.	TRBJ2-2	TGTGCCAGCAGTTACACGGGTACCGGGGAGCTGTTTTTT	CASSYTGTGELFF
TRBV10-3	.	15	.	TRBJ1-5	TGTGCCATCAGTGAGACCCCCGGAGGCAATCAGCCCCAGCATTTT	CAISETPGGNQPQHF
TRBV19	.	15	TRBD2	TRBJ2-2	TGTGCCAGTAGTAGTGCGGGGGGGCCGGCCGGGGAGCTGTTTTTT	CASSSAGGPAGELFF